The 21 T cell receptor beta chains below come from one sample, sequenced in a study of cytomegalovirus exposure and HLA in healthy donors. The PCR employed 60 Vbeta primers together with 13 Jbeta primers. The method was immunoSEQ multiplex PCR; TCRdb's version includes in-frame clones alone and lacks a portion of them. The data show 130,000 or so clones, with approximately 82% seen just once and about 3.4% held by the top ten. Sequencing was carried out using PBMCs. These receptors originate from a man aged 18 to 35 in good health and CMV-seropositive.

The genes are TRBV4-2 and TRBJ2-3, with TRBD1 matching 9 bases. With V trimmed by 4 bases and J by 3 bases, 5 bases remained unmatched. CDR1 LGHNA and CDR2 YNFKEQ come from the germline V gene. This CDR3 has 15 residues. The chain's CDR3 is CASSLRTGVTDTQYF. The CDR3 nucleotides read TGTGCCAGCAGCCTACGGACAGGGGTAACAGATACGCAGTATTTT.

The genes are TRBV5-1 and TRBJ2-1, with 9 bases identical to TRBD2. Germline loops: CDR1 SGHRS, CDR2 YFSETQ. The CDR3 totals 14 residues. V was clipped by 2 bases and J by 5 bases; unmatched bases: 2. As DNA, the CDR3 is TGCGCCAGCAGCTTCGAGCGGGAGGACAATGAGCAGTTCTTC. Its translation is CASSFEREDNEQFF.

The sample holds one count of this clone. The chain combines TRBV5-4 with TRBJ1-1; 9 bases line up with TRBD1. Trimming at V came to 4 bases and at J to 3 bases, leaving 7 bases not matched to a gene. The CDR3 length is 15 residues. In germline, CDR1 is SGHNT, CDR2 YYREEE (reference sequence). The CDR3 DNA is TGTGCCAGCAGCCGCGGGACAGGGTTGGACACTGAAGCTTTCTTT. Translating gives CASSRGTGLDTEAFF.

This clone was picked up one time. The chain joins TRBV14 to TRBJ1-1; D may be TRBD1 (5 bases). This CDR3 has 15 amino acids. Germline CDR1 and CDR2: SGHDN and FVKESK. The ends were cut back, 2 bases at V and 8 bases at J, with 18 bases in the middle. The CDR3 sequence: CASSQLQGAVGEAFF. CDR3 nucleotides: TGTGCCAGCAGCCAACTGCAGGGCGCCGTGGGGGAAGCTTTCTTT.

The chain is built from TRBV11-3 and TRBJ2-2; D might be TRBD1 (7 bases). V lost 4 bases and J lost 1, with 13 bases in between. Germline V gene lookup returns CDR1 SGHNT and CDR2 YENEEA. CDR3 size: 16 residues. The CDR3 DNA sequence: TGTGCCAGCAGCTCGGAGGGACAGCTGAACACCGGGGAGCTGTTTTTT. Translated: CASSSEGQLNTGELFF.

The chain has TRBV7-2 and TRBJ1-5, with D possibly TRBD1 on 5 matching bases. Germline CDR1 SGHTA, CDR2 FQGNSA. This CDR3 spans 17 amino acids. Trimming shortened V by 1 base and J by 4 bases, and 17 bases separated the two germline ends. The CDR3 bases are TGTGCCAGCAGCTTAGGCTCAATAGGGGTCAAAAATCAGCCCCAGCATTTT. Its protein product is CASSLGSIGVKNQPQHF.

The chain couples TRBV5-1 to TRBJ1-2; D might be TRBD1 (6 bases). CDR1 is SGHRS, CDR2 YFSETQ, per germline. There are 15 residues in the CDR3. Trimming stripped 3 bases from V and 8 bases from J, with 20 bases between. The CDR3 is CASSWDPQGRNGYTF. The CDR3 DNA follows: TGCGCCAGCAGCTGGGACCCGCAGGGGCGGAACGGCTACACCTTC.

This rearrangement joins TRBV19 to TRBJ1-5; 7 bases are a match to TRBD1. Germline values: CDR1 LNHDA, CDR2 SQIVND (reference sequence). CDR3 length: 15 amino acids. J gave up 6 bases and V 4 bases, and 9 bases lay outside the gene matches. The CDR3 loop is CASSRSTGTPQPQHF. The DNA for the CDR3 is TGTGCCAGTAGTAGATCGACAGGGACCCCTCAGCCCCAGCATTTT.

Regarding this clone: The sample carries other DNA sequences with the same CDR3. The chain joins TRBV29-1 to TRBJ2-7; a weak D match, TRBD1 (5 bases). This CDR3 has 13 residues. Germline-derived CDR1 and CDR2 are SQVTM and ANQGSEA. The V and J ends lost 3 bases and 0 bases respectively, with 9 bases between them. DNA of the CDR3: TGCAGCGTTGAGGCGCAGGGCTCCTACGAGCAGTACTTC. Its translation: CSVEAQGSYEQYF.

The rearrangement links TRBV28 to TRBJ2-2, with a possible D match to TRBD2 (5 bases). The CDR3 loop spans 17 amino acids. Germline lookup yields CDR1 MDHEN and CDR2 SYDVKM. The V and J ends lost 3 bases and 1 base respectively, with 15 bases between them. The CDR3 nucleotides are TGTGCCAGCAGTTTTGTATATGGAGGACGGAACACCGGGGAGCTGTTTTTT. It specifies CASSFVYGGRNTGELFF.

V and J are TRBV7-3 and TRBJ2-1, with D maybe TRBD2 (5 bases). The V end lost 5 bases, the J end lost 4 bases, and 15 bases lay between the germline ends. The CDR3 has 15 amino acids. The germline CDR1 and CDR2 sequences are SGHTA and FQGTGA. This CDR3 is CASSAGGPEYNEQFF. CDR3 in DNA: TGTGCCAGCAGCGCCGGAGGCCCCGAGTACAATGAGCAGTTCTTC.

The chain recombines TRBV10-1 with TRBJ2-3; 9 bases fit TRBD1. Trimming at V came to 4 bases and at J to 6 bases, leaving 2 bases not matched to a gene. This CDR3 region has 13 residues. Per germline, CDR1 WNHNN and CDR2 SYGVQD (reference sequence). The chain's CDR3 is CASSVGTGDTQYF. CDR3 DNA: TGCGCCAGCAGTGTTGGGACAGGGGATACGCAGTATTTT.

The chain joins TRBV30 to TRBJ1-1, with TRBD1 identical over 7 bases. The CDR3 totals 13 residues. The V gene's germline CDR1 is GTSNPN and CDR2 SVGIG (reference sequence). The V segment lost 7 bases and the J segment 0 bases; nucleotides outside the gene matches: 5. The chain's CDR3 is CAFDRAMNTEAFF. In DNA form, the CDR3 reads TGTGCCTTTGACAGGGCGATGAACACTGAAGCTTTCTTT.

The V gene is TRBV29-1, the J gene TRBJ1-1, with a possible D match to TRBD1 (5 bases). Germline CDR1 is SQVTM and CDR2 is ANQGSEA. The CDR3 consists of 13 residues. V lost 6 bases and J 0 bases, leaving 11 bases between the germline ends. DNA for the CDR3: TGCAGCGTGGAGGGGTTGATGAACACTGAAGCTTTCTTT. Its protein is CSVEGLMNTEAFF.

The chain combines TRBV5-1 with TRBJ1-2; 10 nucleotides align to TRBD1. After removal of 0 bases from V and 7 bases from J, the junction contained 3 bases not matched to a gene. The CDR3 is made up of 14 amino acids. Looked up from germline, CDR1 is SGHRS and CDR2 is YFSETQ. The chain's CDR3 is CASSLGQGAFGYTF. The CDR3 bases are TGCGCCAGCAGCTTGGGACAGGGGGCCTTTGGCTACACCTTC.

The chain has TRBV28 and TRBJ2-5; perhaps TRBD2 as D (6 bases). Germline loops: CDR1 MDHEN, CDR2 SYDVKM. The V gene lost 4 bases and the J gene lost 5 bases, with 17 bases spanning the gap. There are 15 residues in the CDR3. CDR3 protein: CASSSSAGMRETQYF. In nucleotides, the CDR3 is TGTGCCAGCAGTTCTTCAGCGGGCATGCGGGAGACCCAGTACTTC.

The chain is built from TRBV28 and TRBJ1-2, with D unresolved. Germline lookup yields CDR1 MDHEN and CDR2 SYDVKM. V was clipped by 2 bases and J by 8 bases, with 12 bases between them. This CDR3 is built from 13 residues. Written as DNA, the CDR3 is TGTGCCAGCAGTTTAGGCAGACTGAACGGCTACACCTTC. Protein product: CASSLGRLNGYTF.

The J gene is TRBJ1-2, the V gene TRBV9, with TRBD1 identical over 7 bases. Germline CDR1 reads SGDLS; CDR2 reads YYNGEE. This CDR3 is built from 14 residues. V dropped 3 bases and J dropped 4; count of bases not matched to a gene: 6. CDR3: CASSGRQGPYGYTF. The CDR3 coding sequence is TGTGCCAGCAGCGGTCGACAGGGACCCTATGGCTACACCTTC.

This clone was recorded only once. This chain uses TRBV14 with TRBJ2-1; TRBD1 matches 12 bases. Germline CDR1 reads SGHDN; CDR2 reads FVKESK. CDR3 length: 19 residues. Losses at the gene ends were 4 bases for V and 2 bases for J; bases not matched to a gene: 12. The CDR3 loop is CASSPGTGGGGRTYNEQFF. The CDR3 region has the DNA TGTGCCAGCAGCCCCGGGACAGGGGGCGGCGGGAGGACCTACAATGAGCAGTTCTTC.

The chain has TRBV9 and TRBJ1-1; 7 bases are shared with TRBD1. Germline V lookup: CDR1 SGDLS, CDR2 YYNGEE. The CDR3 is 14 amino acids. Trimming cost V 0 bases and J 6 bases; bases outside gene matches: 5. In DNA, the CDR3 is TGTGCCAGCAGCGTAGAGGGGACAGCGTCTGAAGCTTTCTTT. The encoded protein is CASSVEGTASEAFF.

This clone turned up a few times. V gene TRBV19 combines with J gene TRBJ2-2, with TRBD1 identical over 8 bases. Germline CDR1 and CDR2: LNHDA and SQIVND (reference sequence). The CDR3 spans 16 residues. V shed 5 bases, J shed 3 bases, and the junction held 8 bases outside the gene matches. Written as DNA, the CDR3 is TGTGCCAGTAGTTCCCGGACAGGGACGTACACCGGGGAGCTGTTTTTT. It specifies CASSSRTGTYTGELFF.